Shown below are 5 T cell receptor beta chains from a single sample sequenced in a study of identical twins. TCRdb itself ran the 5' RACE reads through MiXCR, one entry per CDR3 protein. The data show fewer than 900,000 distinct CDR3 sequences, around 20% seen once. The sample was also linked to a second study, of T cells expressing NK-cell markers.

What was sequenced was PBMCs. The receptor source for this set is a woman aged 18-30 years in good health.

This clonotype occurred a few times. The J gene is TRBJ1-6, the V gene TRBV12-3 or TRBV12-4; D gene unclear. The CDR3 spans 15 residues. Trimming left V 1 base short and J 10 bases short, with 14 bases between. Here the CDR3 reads CASSLGGGGVSPLHF. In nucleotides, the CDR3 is TGTGCCAGCAGTTTAGGCGGAGGAGGAGTCTCACCCCTCCACTTT.

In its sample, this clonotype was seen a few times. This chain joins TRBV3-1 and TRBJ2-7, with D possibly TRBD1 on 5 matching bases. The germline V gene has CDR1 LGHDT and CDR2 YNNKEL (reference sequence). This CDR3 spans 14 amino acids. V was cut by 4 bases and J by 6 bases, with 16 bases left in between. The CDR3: CASSPRTHTGEQYF. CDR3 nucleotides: TGTGCCAGCAGCCCCAGGACCCATACAGGCGAGCAGTACTTC.

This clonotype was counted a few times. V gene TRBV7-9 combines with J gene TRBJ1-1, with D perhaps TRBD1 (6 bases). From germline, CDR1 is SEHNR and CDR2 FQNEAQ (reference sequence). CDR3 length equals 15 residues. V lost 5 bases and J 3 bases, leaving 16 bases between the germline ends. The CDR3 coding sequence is TGTGCCAGCAGCCCGCGGACAGCTACGGACACTGAAGCTTTCTTT. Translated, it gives CASSPRTATDTEAFF.

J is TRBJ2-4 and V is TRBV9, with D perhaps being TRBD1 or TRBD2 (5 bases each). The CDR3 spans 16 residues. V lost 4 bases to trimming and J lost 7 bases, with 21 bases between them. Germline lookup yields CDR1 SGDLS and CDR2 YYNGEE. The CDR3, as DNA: TGTGCCAGCAGCCCTAGCCGGGGCGCGAGAATCAACATTCAGTACTTC. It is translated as CASSPSRGARINIQYF.

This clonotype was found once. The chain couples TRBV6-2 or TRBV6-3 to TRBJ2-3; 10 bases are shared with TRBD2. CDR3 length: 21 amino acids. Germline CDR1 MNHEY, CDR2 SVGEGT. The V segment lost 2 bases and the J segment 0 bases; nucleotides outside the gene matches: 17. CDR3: CASSYPRASGSIRLSTDTQYF. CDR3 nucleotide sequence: TGTGCCAGCAGTTACCCCCGGGCTAGCGGGAGCATCCGGTTGAGCACAGATACGCAGTATTTT.